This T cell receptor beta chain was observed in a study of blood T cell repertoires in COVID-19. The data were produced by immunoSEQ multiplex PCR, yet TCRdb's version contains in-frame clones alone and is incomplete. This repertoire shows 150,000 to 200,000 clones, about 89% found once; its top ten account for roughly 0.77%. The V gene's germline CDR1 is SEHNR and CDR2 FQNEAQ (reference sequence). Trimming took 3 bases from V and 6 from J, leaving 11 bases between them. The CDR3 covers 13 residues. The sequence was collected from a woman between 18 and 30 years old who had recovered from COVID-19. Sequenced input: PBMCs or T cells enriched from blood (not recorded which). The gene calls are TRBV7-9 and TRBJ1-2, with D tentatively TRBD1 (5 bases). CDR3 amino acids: CASSFLGVDGYTF. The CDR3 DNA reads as TGTGCCAGCAGCTTTTTAGGGGTGGATGGCTACACCTTC.